This passage covers 18 T cell receptor beta chains from one sample sequenced in a study of identical twins. TCRdb recomputed calls from the 5' RACE reads with MiXCR, one row per CDR3 protein. Among roughly 630,000 distinct CDR3 sequences, roughly 6.6% were seen once, and the ten largest hold 1.6%. This sample was shared with a second study, whose subject was yellow fever vaccine responses in identical twins.

Sequenced input: PBMCs. These receptors all stem from a woman aged 18-29 years in good health.

This clonotype was recorded a few times. J is TRBJ1-2 and V is TRBV27, with 8 bases identical to TRBD1. The length of the CDR3 is 16 residues. CDR1 and CDR2 from the germline V gene are MNHEY and SMNVEV (reference sequence). V lost 5 bases, J lost 2 bases, and 10 bases stayed unmatched. CDR3 DNA sequence: TGTGCCAGCAGTACCCTCCGGGACAGGCCCAACTATGGCTACACCTTC. Protein sequence: CASSTLRDRPNYGYTF.

The chain joins TRBV7-7 to TRBJ2-5, with D possibly TRBD1 on 6 matching bases. Germline V lookup: CDR1 SSHAT, CDR2 FNYEAQ (reference sequence). V lost 1 base, J lost 4 bases, and 13 bases lay in between. The CDR3 consists of 15 residues. CDR3 nucleotide sequence: TGTGCCAGCAGCTTAGGTGAGGGACACGGAGAGACCCAGTACTTC. This encodes CASSLGEGHGETQYF. Combining the CDR3 with reference TRBV7-7 and TRBJ2-5 gives the whole variable domain GAGVSQSPRYKVTKRGQDVTLRCDPISSHATLYWYQQALGQGPEFLTYFNYEAQPDKSGLPSDRFSAERPEGSISTLTIQRTEQRDSAMYRCASSLGEGHGETQYFGPGTRLLVL.

The chain combines TRBV4-1 with TRBJ2-1, with D hard to call. This CDR3 spans 14 amino acids. Germline lookup yields CDR1 MGHRA and CDR2 YSYEKL. V was cut by 1 base and J by 0 bases, with 4 bases left in between. In DNA form, the CDR3 reads TGCGCCAGCAGCCAAGCGGCCTCCTACAATGAGCAGTTCTTC. Translated: CASSQAASYNEQFF.

This clonotype has only a few counts. The rearrangement links TRBV3-1 to TRBJ1-1, with TRBD1 identical over 7 bases. This CDR3 spans 13 amino acids. Germline CDR1 reads LGHDT; CDR2 reads YNNKEL (reference sequence). V lost 5 bases and J lost 6; bases outside the gene matches: 6. CDR3 nucleotide sequence: TGTGCCAGCAGCTTCTACAGGGGCTCTGAAGCTTTCTTT. Protein sequence: CASSFYRGSEAFF.

This clonotype has only a few counts. The chain links TRBV5-6 to TRBJ1-1; D may be TRBD1 (5 bases). Trimming removed 6 bases from V and 4 bases from J, with 13 bases in between. This CDR3 comprises 13 residues. Germline values: CDR1 SGHDT, CDR2 YYEEEE. The CDR3 here is CASNWGGSTEAFF. The CDR3, as DNA: TGTGCCAGCAACTGGGGGGGGAGCACTGAAGCTTTCTTT.

The chain uses TRBV15 and TRBJ2-5; D is unclear. V was shortened by 0 bases and J by 1 base, with 9 bases between the two germline ends. The CDR3 runs to 15 residues. Germline values: CDR1 LNHNV, CDR2 YYDKDF (reference sequence). The CDR3 sequence is CATSREQRLQETQYF. CDR3 DNA sequence: TGTGCCACCAGCAGAGAACAGCGCCTCCAAGAGACCCAGTACTTC. Looking up the rest from reference TRBV15 and TRBJ2-5 gives the full variable domain: DAMVIQNPRYQVTQFGKPVTLSCSQTLNHNVMYWYQQKSSQAPKLLFHYYDKDFNNEADTPDNFQSRRPNTSFCFLDIRSPGLGDTAMYLCATSREQRLQETQYFGPGTRLLVL.

The chain joins TRBV15 to TRBJ2-3; D is unresolved. CDR1 and CDR2 from the germline V gene are LNHNV and YYDKDF (reference sequence). This CDR3 region has 15 residues. V was pared by 8 bases and J by 2 bases, with 17 bases between. This chain's CDR3 is CATEEGFLPTDTQYF. The CDR3 DNA sequence: TGTGCCACCGAAGAAGGATTTCTTCCCACAGATACGCAGTATTTT.

This clonotype was recorded many times. The genes are TRBV9 and TRBJ1-2, with TRBD1 matching over 11 bases. The CDR3 covers 14 residues. V gave up 4 bases and J gave up 6 bases; unmatched junction bases: 5. CDR1 is SGDLS and CDR2 is YYNGEE in the germline V gene. In DNA form, the CDR3 reads TGTGCCAGCAGCTTTGGGACAGGGGGACATGGCTACACCTTC. Translation: CASSFGTGGHGYTF.

This clonotype has a handful of counts. The chain combines TRBV5-4 with TRBJ2-7; D unresolved. Trimming took 0 bases from V and 3 from J, leaving 7 bases between them. This CDR3 has 13 amino acids. Germline assignment: CDR1 SGHNT and CDR2 YYREEE (reference sequence). The CDR3 DNA reads TGTGCCAGCAGCTTGGACGGCTACTACGAGCAGTACGTC. Its translation: CASSLDGYYEQYV.

This clonotype was found many times. V is TRBV12-3 or TRBV12-4 and J is TRBJ2-1, with a possible D match to TRBD2 (6 bases). Between the trimmed V and J ends, which lost 3 bases and 6 bases, there was a span of 15 bases. CDR3 length: 15 residues. CDR3 protein: CASSLGRGWSNEQFF. The CDR3 DNA reads TGTGCCAGCAGTTTGGGCCGGGGGTGGTCCAATGAGCAGTTCTTC.

The table lists this clonotype with many counts. CDR3 in amino acids: CASSLRASGALTDTQYF. The CDR3, as DNA: TGCGCCAGCAGCTTGAGGGCTAGCGGGGCTCTCACAGATACGCAGTATTTT. The V gene is TRBV5-1, the J gene TRBJ2-3; TRBD2 agrees at 9 bases. The CDR3 is 17 residues long. Trimming removed 1 base from V and 2 bases from J; junction bases left unmatched: 8. CDR1 is SGHRS, CDR2 YFSETQ, per germline.

This chain links TRBV4-2 with TRBJ2-5; no firm D call. V lost 4 bases, J lost 5 bases, and 14 bases lay in between. CDR3 length equals 14 residues. CDR1 and CDR2 (germline): LGHNA, YNFKEQ. CDR3 DNA sequence: TGTGCCAGCAGCCCCGGTGGGGTCCAGGAGACCCAGTACTTC. This encodes CASSPGGVQETQYF.

This clonotype was found many times. The chain combines TRBV29-1 with TRBJ2-3; the D gene is possibly TRBD2 (5 bases). The V gene's germline CDR1 is SQVTM and CDR2 ANQGSEA. The CDR3 extends over 14 amino acids. V was clipped by 7 bases and J by 0 bases, with 14 bases between them. The CDR3 nucleotides read TGCAGCGCCATAGCGAGGTCTAGCACAGATACGCAGTATTTT. This gives the protein CSAIARSSTDTQYF.

In this sample, this clonotype turned up a few times. The chain uses TRBV10-3 and TRBJ2-5; 9 positions match TRBD2. There are 15 residues in the CDR3. Germline trimming cut 3 bases from V and 2 bases from J; bases unmatched to any gene: 4. Germline V lookup: CDR1 ENHRY, CDR2 SYGVKD. In DNA form, the CDR3 reads TGTGCCATCAGTGAAGCGGGGGGACCACAAGAGACCCAGTACTTC. Amino acid sequence: CAISEAGGPQETQYF.

The chain carries TRBV20-1 and TRBJ2-7, with D perhaps assigned TRBD1 or TRBD2 (5 bases each). In germline, CDR1 is DFQATT, CDR2 SNEGSKA (reference sequence). CDR3 length equals 13 residues. Trimming removed 6 bases from V and 2 bases from J, with 14 bases in between. The CDR3 is CSASPGPAYEQYF. Written as DNA, the CDR3 is TGCAGTGCCTCCCCGGGGCCGGCCTACGAGCAGTACTTC.

V is TRBV28 and J is TRBJ2-5, with no clear D. Trimming removed 4 bases at V and 0 bases at J, with 12 bases between. The CDR3 totals 15 residues. Germline V gene sequence: CDR1 MDHEN, CDR2 SYDVKM. DNA for the CDR3: TGTGCCAGCAGTTCCCAGCCAGCCTACCAAGAGACCCAGTACTTC. This gives the protein CASSSQPAYQETQYF.

This clonotype was seen repeatedly, ten times or more. This chain links TRBV7-9 with TRBJ2-7; D unresolved. V dropped 1 base and J dropped 6 bases, with 7 bases sitting between them. The CDR3 contains 12 residues. From germline, CDR1 is SEHNR and CDR2 FQNEAQ (reference sequence). The CDR3 is CASSLEWVEQYF. The CDR3 DNA is TGTGCCAGCAGCTTAGAATGGGTCGAGCAGTACTTC. The complete variable domain, with remaining parts taken from reference TRBV7-9 and TRBJ2-7, reads DTGVSQNPRHKITKRGQNVTFRCDPISEHNRLYWYRQTLGQGPEFLTYFQNEAQLEKSRLLSDRFSAERPKGSFSTLEIQRTEQGDSAMYLCASSLEWVEQYFGPGTRLTVT.

This clonotype has more than one count but fewer than ten. The chain recombines TRBV4-2 with TRBJ2-3, with D unresolved. Trimming cost V 0 bases and J 4 bases, with 20 bases left between them. From germline, CDR1 is LGHNA and CDR2 YNFKEQ. The CDR3 loop spans 18 amino acids. CDR3 residues: CASSQDFGATPLADTQYF. The CDR3 bases are TGTGCCAGCAGCCAAGATTTTGGAGCTACTCCCCTAGCAGATACGCAGTATTTT.